This TCR beta chain was identified during a study of CD8 T cells in Susac syndrome. cDNA came from approximately 0.5 to 1 ug RNA primed by random hexamers. Each CDR3 protein gets one entry after TCRdb re-called the immunoSEQ multiplex PCR reads with MiXCR. This sample has 150,000 to 200,000 distinct CDR3 sequences, with about 94% found just once. About this clonotype itself: Its target is not known.

CDR1 is LNHDA and CDR2 is SQIVND in the germline V gene (reference sequence). The length of the CDR3 is 13 residues. V was clipped by 8 bases and J by 7 bases, with 14 bases between them. Study-wide results and caveats: The study conceded that relatively few individuals underwent its TCR sequencing and HLA analysis.

The genes are TRBV19 and TRBJ1-4; D unclear. This clonotype was obtained from a human donor with multiple sclerosis. The sample was CD4+ T cells from PBMCs. CDR3 in amino acids: CASHMLPGEKLFF. CDR3 bases: TGTGCCAGTCACATGTTACCGGGTGAAAAACTGTTTTTT.